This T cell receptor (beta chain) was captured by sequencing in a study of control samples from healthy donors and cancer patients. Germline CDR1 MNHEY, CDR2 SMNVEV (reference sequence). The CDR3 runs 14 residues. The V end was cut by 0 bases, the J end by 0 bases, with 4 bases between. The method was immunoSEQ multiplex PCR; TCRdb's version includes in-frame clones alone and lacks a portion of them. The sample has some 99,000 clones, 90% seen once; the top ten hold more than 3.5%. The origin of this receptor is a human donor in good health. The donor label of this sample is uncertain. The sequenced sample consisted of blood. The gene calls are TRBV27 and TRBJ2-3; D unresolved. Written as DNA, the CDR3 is TGTGCCAGCAGTTTATCATCTAGCACAGATACGCAGTATTTT. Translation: CASSLSSSTDTQYF.